The rows below give T cell receptor beta chains drawn from one sample of a study of blood T cell repertoires in COVID-19. TCRdb's table, derived via immunoSEQ multiplex PCR, lists solely in-frame clones and lacks some. The sample consists of around 280,000 clones, around 84% of them appearing once. The sample taken for sequencing was peripheral blood. The receptors were gathered from a man between 70 and 80 years old with acute or convalescent COVID-19. The CDR3 runs from the conserved cysteine through the conserved F or W. A D gene is named only where the DNA matches it firmly. A row's size may be missing; if present it is once, few, many or a size class.

J gene: TRBJ1-3
D gene: TRBD1
clone size: NA
V gene: TRBV3-1/TRBV3-2
CDR3 DNA: TGTGCCAGCAGCCAAGGGACAGGGGCTGGAAACACCATATATTTT
CDR3 protein: CASSQGTGAGNTIYF

J gene: TRBJ1-3
D gene: NA
clone size: NA
V gene: TRBV5-1
CDR3 DNA: TGCGCCAGCAGCTTGTCCCTCTTTGCCCCAGGGTCGGGAAACACCATATATTTT
CDR3 protein: CASSLSLFAPGSGNTIYF

J gene: TRBJ2-2
D gene: TRBD2
clone size: NA
V gene: TRBV10-3
CDR3 DNA: TGTGCCATCAGTGACCTAGCGGGGGCCATAATAAACACCGGGGAGCTGTTTTTT
CDR3 protein: CAISDLAGAIINTGELFF

J gene: TRBJ1-2
D gene: NA
clone size: NA
V gene: TRBV5-4
CDR3 DNA: TGTGCCAGCAGCCCCGCGGGGGCAGTGAGGACTAACTATGGCTACACCTTC
CDR3 protein: CASSPAGAVRTNYGYTF

J gene: TRBJ2-7
D gene: TRBD2
clone size: NA
V gene: TRBV28
CDR3 DNA: TGTGCCAGCAGCTCTAGCGGGAGCTACGAGCAGTACTTC
CDR3 protein: CASSSSGSYEQYF

J gene: TRBJ1-3
D gene: TRBD1
clone size: NA
V gene: TRBV6-5
CDR3 DNA: TGTGCCAGCAGTTACTCGAGACAGGGGTCTAGAAACACCATATATTTT
CDR3 protein: CASSYSRQGSRNTIYF

J gene: TRBJ2-7
D gene: NA
clone size: NA
V gene: TRBV7-9
CDR3 DNA: TGTGCCAGCAGATTAGGACAGTCCTACGAGCAGTACTTC
CDR3 protein: CASRLGQSYEQYF

J gene: TRBJ2-2
D gene: NA
clone size: NA
V gene: TRBV24-1
CDR3 DNA: TGTGCCACCAGAGGCCAGGGTCCCGGGGAGCTGTTTTTT
CDR3 protein: CATRGQGPGELFF

J gene: TRBJ2-7
D gene: TRBD1
clone size: NA
V gene: TRBV7-9
CDR3 DNA: TGTGCCAGCAGCTTTACGGGACAGGGATACCACGAGCAGTACTTC
CDR3 protein: CASSFTGQGYHEQYF

J gene: TRBJ2-1
D gene: NA
clone size: NA
V gene: TRBV5-4
CDR3 DNA: TGTGCCAGCAGCCCGGACGGGGGATCTCTGGGCAATGAGCAGTTCTTC
CDR3 protein: CASSPDGGSLGNEQFF

J gene: TRBJ2-5
D gene: NA
clone size: once
V gene: TRBV4-3
CDR3 DNA: TGCGCCAGCAGCCAAAGAACGGGAGAGACCCAGTACTTC
CDR3 protein: CASSQRTGETQYF

J gene: TRBJ2-2
D gene: NA
clone size: few
V gene: TRBV6-5
CDR3 DNA: TGTGCCAGCATGGGCCCAGGAAAGACCGGGGAGCTGTTTTTT
CDR3 protein: CASMGPGKTGELFF

J gene: TRBJ2-3
D gene: NA
clone size: NA
V gene: TRBV4-3
CDR3 DNA: TGCGCCAGCAGCATTAGGGACTCCGGAGGGGTGGATACGCAGTATTTT
CDR3 protein: CASSIRDSGGVDTQYF

J gene: TRBJ1-4
D gene: TRBD1
clone size: NA
V gene: TRBV5-1
CDR3 DNA: TGCGCCAGCAGCTTTACAGGGGGCAGGGGAGCAACTAATGAAAAACTGTTTTTT
CDR3 protein: CASSFTGGRGATNEKLFF

J gene: TRBJ2-7
D gene: NA
clone size: NA
V gene: TRBV12-3/TRBV12-4
CDR3 DNA: TGTGCCAGCAGTTTTATCTACGAGCAGTACTTC
CDR3 protein: CASSFIYEQYF

J gene: TRBJ1-6
D gene: TRBD1
clone size: NA
V gene: TRBV6-5
CDR3 DNA: TGTGCCAGCAGTTACAGGGGACAGGGAATGAGGTCACCCCTCCACTTT
CDR3 protein: CASSYRGQGMRSPLHF

J gene: TRBJ1-6
D gene: NA
clone size: NA
V gene: TRBV6-5
CDR3 DNA: TGTGCCAGCTTGATTAGTGGGCAATCACCCCTCCACTTT
CDR3 protein: CASLISGQSPLHF